The 7 T cell receptor beta chains presented below share a single source sample, sequenced in a study of cytomegalovirus exposure and HLA in healthy donors (dated by TCRdb to about 2017). Library preparation was by the immunoSEQ multiplex PCR assay. For the multiplex PCR, a mixture combining 60 forward primers for TCR Vbeta segments and 13 reverse primers for TCR Jbeta segments was used. In TCRdb, the immuneACCESS table is reduced to in-frame sequences with V and J assigned. These tables do not hold every clone; where another copy was compared, an unresolved V gene accounts for under half, and the others remain unexplained. The sample profile shows under 200,000 clones; around 79% of them were found once. Roughly 0.76% of the sample is taken by the ten largest. Sequenced material: PBMCs. These receptor sequences come from a woman in her thirties or forties in good health and CMV-seronegative.

This clone was counted once. The rearrangement links TRBV7-9 to TRBJ2-1; tentatively, D is TRBD1 (5 bases). The V gene lost 0 bases and the J gene lost 5 bases, with 8 bases spanning the gap. Per germline, CDR1 SEHNR and CDR2 FQNEAQ (reference sequence). This CDR3 is 14 amino acids long. CDR3 protein: CASSLAGPDNEQFF. The CDR3 bases are TGTGCCAGCAGCTTAGCGGGGCCCGACAATGAGCAGTTCTTC.

The chain employs TRBV11-2 and TRBJ2-7; D is perhaps TRBD2 (7 bases). Germline lookup yields CDR1 SGHAT and CDR2 FQNNGV. This CDR3 comprises 15 residues. The V end was cut by 5 bases, the J end by 6 bases, with 20 bases between. The CDR3 here is CASSPEGGGGGEQYF. The CDR3 DNA sequence: TGTGCCAGCAGCCCAGAGGGCGGGGGCGGGGGCGAGCAGTACTTC.

The chain combines TRBV2 with TRBJ1-2; no clear D. Germline V gene data show CDR1 as SNHLY and CDR2 as FYNNEI. Trimming cost V 4 bases and J 8 bases, with 11 bases left between them. CDR3 length: 12 amino acids. As DNA, the CDR3 is TGTGCCAGCAGTGGCTCCGTCGGGGGCTACACCTTC. Residues: CASSGSVGGYTF. The entire variable domain, with the rest obtained from reference TRBV2 and TRBJ1-2, is as follows: EPEVTQTPSHQVTQMGQEVILRCVPISNHLYFYWYRQILGQKVEFLVSFYNNEISEKSEIFDDQFSVERPDGSNFTLKIRSTKLEDSAMYFCASSGSVGGYTFGSGTRLTVV.

The gene calls are TRBV5-1 and TRBJ2-3; TRBD2 aligns across 7 bases. CDR3 length: 15 residues. CDR1 is SGHRS, CDR2 YFSETQ, per germline. V gave up 7 bases and J gave up 2 bases; unmatched junction bases: 10. The CDR3 DNA is TGCGCCAGCGGGTTACTAGCGCGTAACACAGATACGCAGTATTTT. This codes for CASGLLARNTDTQYF.

The CDR3 is CASSGPTATYEQFF. The CDR3 DNA reads as TGTGCCAGTAGTGGCCCCACCGCGACATATGAGCAGTTCTTC. The chain links TRBV19 to TRBJ2-1; D unclear. V was shortened by 5 bases and J by 8 bases, with 16 bases between the two germline ends. Germline CDR1 reads LNHDA; CDR2 reads SQIVND (reference sequence). The CDR3 totals 14 residues.

V usage is TRBV7-6 and J usage is TRBJ1-5; D gene ambiguous. Germline V CDR1 and CDR2: SGHVS, FNYEAQ. The CDR3 consists of 14 residues. The V and J ends lost 4 bases and 0 bases respectively, with 7 bases between them. CDR3 loop: CASSSGYSNQPQHF. As DNA, the CDR3 is TGTGCCAGCAGCTCGGGTTATAGCAATCAGCCCCAGCATTTT.

The chain employs TRBV30 and TRBJ2-2; 10 positions match TRBD2. Germline values: CDR1 GTSNPN, CDR2 SVGIG (reference sequence). The CDR3 consists of 17 residues. With V trimmed by 5 bases and J by 1 base, 10 bases remained unmatched. The CDR3 region is CAWGDRVAGGNTGELFF. CDR3 nucleotides: TGTGCCTGGGGGGATAGAGTAGCGGGAGGGAACACCGGGGAGCTGTTTTTT. Complete variable domain (other parts from reference TRBV30 and TRBJ2-2): SQTIHQWPATLVQPVGSPLSLECTVEGTSNPNLYWYRQAAGRGLQLLFYSVGIGQISSEVPQNLSASRPQDRQFILSSKKLLLSDSGFYLCAWGDRVAGGNTGELFFGEGSRLTVL.